This TCR beta chain was captured by sequencing in a study of blood T cell repertoires in COVID-19. Study as a whole: Donors in the United States, Italy and Spain gave samples during acute or convalescent COVID-19. Sources were T cells, B-cell-depleted T cells, or PBMCs; the material itself was cDNA or gDNA.

The CDR3 sequence is 14 residues long. The germline V gene encodes CDR1 LGHNA and CDR2 YNFKEQ. V shed 3 bases and J 4 bases; nucleotides not matched to a gene: 3. Under the authors' procedure: The authors estimated nucleated cell counts from reference gene primer amplification. Only in-frame clones appear in the TCRdb table, and some are missing; sequencing was by immunoSEQ multiplex PCR. From that table come the V and J calls and clone size; the DNA was used to work out D and trimming. The table has a few hundred thousand clones, around 90% seen once. Sequencing was done on a sample of peripheral blood. This clonotype was obtained from a man aged 35 to 55 with acute or convalescent COVID-19. V usage is TRBV4-2 and J usage is TRBJ2-7, with 10 bases lining up with TRBD1. The CDR3 spells CASSHGTGVYEQYF. The CDR3 region has the DNA TGTGCCAGCAGCCACGGGACAGGGGTATACGAGCAGTACTTC.